This T cell receptor beta chain was retrieved from a study of blood T cell repertoires in COVID-19. Study in general: Samples taken during acute and convalescent COVID-19 were collected in the United States, Italy and Spain. T cells, B-cell-depleted T cells, or PBMCs provided the cDNA or gDNA that served as material.

Germline V CDR1 and CDR2: MNHNS, SASEGT. The CDR3 sequence is 14 residues long. V shed 3 bases and J shed 3 bases, with 9 bases lying between them. This clone showed up just once. TCRdb's table, derived via immunoSEQ multiplex PCR, lists solely in-frame clones and lacks some. The sample records around 160,000 clones, 80% to 90% being singletons. The sequenced sample consisted of peripheral blood. The clonotype originates from a human donor in a cohort sampled during active COVID-19. The chain combines TRBV6-1 with TRBJ1-5; a possible D gene is TRBD1 (6 bases). CDR3 loop: CASSEDRINQPQHF. The CDR3 DNA follows: TGTGCCAGCAGTGAGGACAGAATCAATCAGCCCCAGCATTTT.